The clone carrying this T cell receptor beta chain has at least ten counts. The sample is drawn from a study of blood T cell repertoires in COVID-19. For the study at large: Researchers got acute and convalescent COVID-19 samples from the United States, Italy and Spain. T cells, B-cell-depleted T cells, or PBMCs supplied cDNA or gDNA.

As handled by the study authors: Quantification of nucleated cells was approximated via reference gene primer amplification. TCRdb's copy holds only in-frame clones and misses some; the assay was immunoSEQ multiplex PCR. V and J calls and clone size are copied from that table; D and trimming were computed from the DNA. The repertoire holds tens of thousands of clones, with 78% as singletons. The sequence came from a human donor in a cohort sampled during active COVID-19. The source material was peripheral blood.

CDR3 in amino acids: CASTGAAGASYEQYF. DNA for the CDR3: TGTGCCAGCACGGGTGCGGCGGGGGCATCCTACGAGCAGTACTTC. The V gene is TRBV6-5, the J gene TRBJ2-7; a possible D gene is TRBD2 (7 bases). The CDR3 has 15 residues. Germline values: CDR1 MNHEY, CDR2 SVGAGI. The V gene lost 7 bases and the J gene lost 1 base, with 17 bases spanning the gap.